Listed below are T cell receptor beta chains from one sample, sequenced in a study of blood T cell repertoires in COVID-19. Profiling relied on immunoSEQ multiplex PCR, and the TCRdb table lists in-frame clones only, not all of them. The profile shows 250,000 to 350,000 clones, about 85% of them singletons. The sample taken for sequencing was PBMCs or T cells enriched from blood (not recorded which). The receptors derive from a woman aged 45-65 years who had recovered from COVID-19. The CDR3 runs from the conserved cysteine through the conserved F or W. Fields, in order: V gene, D gene, J gene, CDR3 protein. A D gene is named only where the DNA matches it firmly.

v_gene: TRBV6-1
d_gene: -
j_gene: TRBJ2-1
CDR3aa: CASSEVLGGEQFF

v_gene: TRBV29-1
d_gene: -
j_gene: TRBJ1-5
CDR3aa: CSVEPPRQPQHF

v_gene: TRBV29-1
d_gene: TRBD2
j_gene: TRBJ2-3
CDR3aa: CSVEGLGLAGGTDTQYF

v_gene: TRBV11-3
d_gene: -
j_gene: TRBJ2-1
CDR3aa: CASSPGEWGNEQFF

v_gene: TRBV15
d_gene: TRBD1
j_gene: TRBJ1-1
CDR3aa: CATSRGTGGGTEAFF

v_gene: TRBV30
d_gene: -
j_gene: TRBJ1-5
CDR3aa: CAWSVGGSQPQHF

v_gene: TRBV29-1
d_gene: -
j_gene: TRBJ2-2
CDR3aa: CSVGTGTNTGELFF

v_gene: TRBV9
d_gene: TRBD1
j_gene: TRBJ2-7
CDR3aa: CASSAQGAGSYEQYF

v_gene: TRBV14
d_gene: -
j_gene: TRBJ2-5
CDR3aa: CASSQDFTKETQYF

v_gene: TRBV7-2
d_gene: -
j_gene: TRBJ1-6
CDR3aa: CASSLQGQGVGSPLHF

v_gene: TRBV24-1
d_gene: TRBD2
j_gene: TRBJ2-1
CDR3aa: CATSDFSSGNYYNEQFF

v_gene: TRBV14
d_gene: -
j_gene: TRBJ1-2
CDR3aa: CASSQERPGPTYGYTF

v_gene: TRBV27
d_gene: -
j_gene: TRBJ1-1
CDR3aa: CASRSGGWNTEAFF

v_gene: TRBV4-2
d_gene: -
j_gene: TRBJ1-6
CDR3aa: CASSQSWGADSPLHF

v_gene: TRBV27
d_gene: -
j_gene: TRBJ2-7
CDR3aa: CASSSIGDSKYEQYF

v_gene: TRBV28
d_gene: TRBD1
j_gene: TRBJ2-2
CDR3aa: CASSLYSGGRTGELFF

v_gene: TRBV7-9
d_gene: -
j_gene: TRBJ1-2
CDR3aa: CASSPNRVDYGYTF

v_gene: TRBV3-1/TRBV3-2
d_gene: TRBD1
j_gene: TRBJ2-3
CDR3aa: CASSDSRTGGGTDTQYF

v_gene: TRBV7-2
d_gene: -
j_gene: TRBJ2-7
CDR3aa: CASSSQGHQDYEQYF

v_gene: TRBV28
d_gene: -
j_gene: TRBJ1-1
CDR3aa: CASSLLPGQNTEAFF

v_gene: TRBV15
d_gene: -
j_gene: TRBJ2-1
CDR3aa: CATSRVVSNEQFF

v_gene: TRBV10-1
d_gene: -
j_gene: TRBJ2-7
CDR3aa: CASSDTGSSYEQYF

v_gene: TRBV10-3
d_gene: TRBD2
j_gene: TRBJ2-5
CDR3aa: CAISEPSGTQETQYF

v_gene: TRBV7-2
d_gene: TRBD1
j_gene: TRBJ1-3
CDR3aa: CASSLGQGNTIYF

v_gene: TRBV19
d_gene: TRBD1
j_gene: TRBJ1-4
CDR3aa: CASSMGDRENEKLFF

v_gene: TRBV29-1
d_gene: -
j_gene: TRBJ2-2
CDR3aa: CSVHQSVGELFF

v_gene: TRBV20-1
d_gene: TRBD1
j_gene: TRBJ2-7
CDR3aa: CSASPGGYEQYF

v_gene: TRBV30
d_gene: TRBD2
j_gene: TRBJ2-5
CDR3aa: CAWRIAGGHQETQYF

v_gene: TRBV18
d_gene: -
j_gene: TRBJ1-1
CDR3aa: CASSPLLIGDTEAFF